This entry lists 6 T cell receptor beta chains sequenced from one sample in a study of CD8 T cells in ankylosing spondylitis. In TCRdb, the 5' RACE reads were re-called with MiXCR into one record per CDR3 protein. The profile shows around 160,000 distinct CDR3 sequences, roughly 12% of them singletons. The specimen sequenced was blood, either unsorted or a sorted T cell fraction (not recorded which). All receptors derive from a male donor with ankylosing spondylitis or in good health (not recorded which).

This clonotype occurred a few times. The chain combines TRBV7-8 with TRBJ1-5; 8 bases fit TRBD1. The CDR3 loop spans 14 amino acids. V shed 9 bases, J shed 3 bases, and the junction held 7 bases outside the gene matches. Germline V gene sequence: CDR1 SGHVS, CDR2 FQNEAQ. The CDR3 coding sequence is TGTGCCAGTACGACAGGGGATTACAATCAGCCCCAGCATTTT. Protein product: CASTTGDYNQPQHF.

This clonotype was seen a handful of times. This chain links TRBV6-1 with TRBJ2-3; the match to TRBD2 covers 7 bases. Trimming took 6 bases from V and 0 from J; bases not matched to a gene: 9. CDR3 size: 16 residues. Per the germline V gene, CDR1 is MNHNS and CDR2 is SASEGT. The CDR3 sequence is CASSSSLASSTDTQYF. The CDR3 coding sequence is TGTGCCAGCAGCTCGTCACTAGCGAGTAGCACAGATACGCAGTATTTT.

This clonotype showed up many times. CDR3: CASGWGQGPNQPQHF. As DNA, the CDR3 is TGTGCTAGTGGTTGGGGACAGGGCCCCAATCAGCCCCAGCATTTT. This rearrangement joins TRBV12-5 to TRBJ1-5; 9 positions agree with TRBD1. CDR3 length: 15 amino acids. V shed 4 bases and J 3 bases; nucleotides not matched to a gene: 4. The V gene's germline CDR1 is LGHNT and CDR2 FRNRAP. Using reference TRBV12-5 and TRBJ1-5 for the parts outside the CDR3, the full variable domain is DARVTQTPRHKVTEMGQEVTMRCQPILGHNTVFWYRQTMMQGLELLAYFRNRAPLDDSGMPKDRFSAEMPDATLATLKIQPSEPRDSAVYFCASGWGQGPNQPQHFGDGTRLSIL.

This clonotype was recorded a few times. This chain's CDR3 is CASSLALAGGSYNEQFF. In DNA form, the CDR3 reads TGTGCCAGCAGCTTAGCATTAGCGGGAGGCTCCTACAATGAGCAGTTCTTC. The V call is TRBV7-9, the J call TRBJ2-1, with TRBD2 matching over 10 bases. With V trimmed by 0 bases and J by 0 bases, 2 bases remained unmatched. The CDR3 loop spans 17 amino acids. Germline CDR1 SEHNR, CDR2 FQNEAQ (reference sequence).

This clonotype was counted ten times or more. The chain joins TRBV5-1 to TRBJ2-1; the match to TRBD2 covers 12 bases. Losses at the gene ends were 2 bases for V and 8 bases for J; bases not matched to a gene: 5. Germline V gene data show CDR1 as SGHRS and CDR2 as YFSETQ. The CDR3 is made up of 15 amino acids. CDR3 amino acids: CASSFGTSGQDEQFF. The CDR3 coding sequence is TGCGCCAGCAGCTTTGGGACTAGCGGGCAGGATGAGCAGTTCTTC.

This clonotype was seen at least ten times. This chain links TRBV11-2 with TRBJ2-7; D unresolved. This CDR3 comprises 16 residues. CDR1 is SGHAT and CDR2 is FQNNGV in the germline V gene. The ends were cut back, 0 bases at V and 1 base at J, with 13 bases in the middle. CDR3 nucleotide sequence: TGTGCCAGCAGCTTAGATATTAACCCGATATCCTACGAGCAGTACTTC. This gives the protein CASSLDINPISYEQYF.